The rows below give T cell receptor beta chains drawn from one sample of a study of breast tumors, draining lymph nodes, adjacent tissues. MiXCR, run by TCRdb on the multiplex PCR reads, gives a single entry per CDR3 protein. The repertoire holds some 130,000 distinct CDR3 sequences, with around 20% as singletons. Sequencing input: axillary lymph node tissue. The receptor set was obtained from a female donor with breast cancer. Some clones in this sample may be carry-over from other donors' samples. CDR3s include the opening cysteine and the closing phenylalanine or tryptophan. The D gene is left open where the match is weak. Size is omitted from some rows. Given values are once, few, many or a class for expanded clones.

j_call: TRBJ2-5; clone_size: many; d_call: TRBD2; v_call: TRBV12-3/TRBV12-4; cdr3_nt: TGTGCCAGCAGTCGGACTAGTTTGGAGACCCAGTACTTC; cdr3_aa: CASSRTSLETQYF
j_call: TRBJ2-2; clone_size: many; d_call: TRBD1; v_call: TRBV5-1; cdr3_nt: TGCGCCAGCAGCTTGGATACAGGGGTAATTCGGGAGCTGTTTTTT; cdr3_aa: CASSLDTGVIRELFF
j_call: TRBJ2-1; clone_size: NA; d_call: TRBD2; v_call: TRBV28; cdr3_nt: TGTGCCAGCACTTTGGGAGGACTAGCGGGAGATAGGCAGTTCTTC; cdr3_aa: CASTLGGLAGDRQFF
j_call: TRBJ2-7; clone_size: NA; d_call: TRBD2; v_call: TRBV20-1; cdr3_nt: TGCAGTGCTAGACGGACTAGCGGGAGTTACTACGAGCAGTACTTC; cdr3_aa: CSARRTSGSYYEQYF
j_call: TRBJ2-1; clone_size: many; d_call: NA; v_call: TRBV10-3; cdr3_nt: TGTGCCATCAGTGAGTCGCGGAGGGGCGATGAGCAGTTCTTC; cdr3_aa: CAISESRRGDEQFF
j_call: TRBJ2-7; clone_size: many; d_call: NA; v_call: TRBV10-2; cdr3_nt: TGCGCCAGCAAGGACAGACCGGGGGACTACGAGCAGTACTTC; cdr3_aa: CASKDRPGDYEQYF
j_call: TRBJ2-1; clone_size: many; d_call: NA; v_call: TRBV19; cdr3_nt: TGTGCCAGTAGTATAAGAAGGGGGACCTACAATGAGCAGTTCTTC; cdr3_aa: CASSIRRGTYNEQFF
j_call: TRBJ2-7; clone_size: many; d_call: NA; v_call: TRBV6-4; cdr3_nt: TGTGCCCCTTACCCCAGGGGTCAGTACTTC; cdr3_aa: CAPYPRGQYF
j_call: TRBJ1-4; clone_size: many; d_call: NA; v_call: TRBV20-1; cdr3_nt: TGCAGTGCTAGAAACAGGAGGAATGAAAAACTGTTTTTT; cdr3_aa: CSARNRRNEKLFF
j_call: TRBJ1-3; clone_size: many; d_call: NA; v_call: TRBV12-3/TRBV12-4; cdr3_nt: TGTGCCAGCAGTTTAGCTGGAGGAAACACCATATATTTT; cdr3_aa: CASSLAGGNTIYF
j_call: TRBJ2-1; clone_size: many; d_call: NA; v_call: TRBV19; cdr3_nt: TGTGCCAGTACTACACCGGGTGCGGCGGCTGAGCAGTTCTTC; cdr3_aa: CASTTPGAAAEQFF
j_call: TRBJ2-7; clone_size: many; d_call: TRBD2; v_call: TRBV28; cdr3_nt: TGTGCCAGCAGGACAGCGGGGGCAAAGGACGAGCAGTACTTC; cdr3_aa: CASRTAGAKDEQYF
j_call: TRBJ2-2; clone_size: NA; d_call: TRBD2; v_call: TRBV28; cdr3_nt: TGTGCCAGCAGTTTCACTGGCGGGAGGTTAGACACCGGGGAGCTGTTTTTT; cdr3_aa: CASSFTGGRLDTGELFF
j_call: TRBJ2-1; clone_size: NA; d_call: NA; v_call: TRBV9; cdr3_nt: TGTGCCAGCAGCGTATCTCCTAACAATGAGCAGTTCTTC; cdr3_aa: CASSVSPNNEQFF
j_call: TRBJ2-7; clone_size: many; d_call: TRBD2; v_call: TRBV20-1; cdr3_nt: TGCAGTGCCAGGCGGGAGTGGGACTACGAGCAGTACTTC; cdr3_aa: CSARREWDYEQYF
j_call: TRBJ1-3; clone_size: many; d_call: NA; v_call: TRBV11-2; cdr3_nt: TGTGCCAGCAGCTTAGATTATGCGAACACCATATATTTT; cdr3_aa: CASSLDYANTIYF
j_call: TRBJ2-1; clone_size: many; d_call: NA; v_call: TRBV2; cdr3_nt: TGTGCCAGCAGGTTCAGGGAGTACAATGAGCAGTTCTTC; cdr3_aa: CASRFREYNEQFF
j_call: TRBJ2-5; clone_size: few; d_call: NA; v_call: TRBV11-2; cdr3_nt: TGTGCCAGCAGATCGCCGGACTCACAAGAGACCCGGTACTTC; cdr3_aa: CASRSPDSQETRYF
j_call: TRBJ2-7; clone_size: many; d_call: NA; v_call: TRBV28; cdr3_nt: TGTGCCAGCAGTTCCGGGAGTAAATACGAGCAGTACTTC; cdr3_aa: CASSSGSKYEQYF
j_call: TRBJ2-1; clone_size: many; d_call: NA; v_call: TRBV20-1; cdr3_nt: TGCAGTGCTAGAGGACAGAGCTGGGAGCAGTTCTTC; cdr3_aa: CSARGQSWEQFF
j_call: TRBJ1-6; clone_size: many; d_call: NA; v_call: TRBV20-1; cdr3_nt: TGCAGTGCTAGAGATTTCGGGGGATATAATTCACCCCTCCACTTT; cdr3_aa: CSARDFGGYNSPLHF
j_call: TRBJ2-4; clone_size: many; d_call: TRBD2; v_call: TRBV9; cdr3_nt: TGTGCCAGCAGCGTAGATGGACTAGCGGGAGGCTCGGCCAAAAACATTCAGTACTTC; cdr3_aa: CASSVDGLAGGSAKNIQYF
j_call: TRBJ1-2; clone_size: few; d_call: NA; v_call: TRBV28; cdr3_nt: TGTGCCAGCAGTTTCGGCGGGGGGCTCGGCTACACCTTC; cdr3_aa: CASSFGGGLGYTF
j_call: TRBJ2-3; clone_size: many; d_call: TRBD2; v_call: TRBV2; cdr3_nt: TGTGCCAGCATGCGGGGGTACACAGATACGCAGTATTTT; cdr3_aa: CASMRGYTDTQYF
j_call: TRBJ2-1; clone_size: NA; d_call: NA; v_call: TRBV5-4; cdr3_nt: TGTGCCAGCAGCTTGGAGCGATTCTCGCGGAACAATGAGCAGTTCTTC; cdr3_aa: CASSLERFSRNNEQFF
j_call: TRBJ2-5; clone_size: many; d_call: TRBD2; v_call: TRBV20-1; cdr3_nt: TGCAGTGCTAGAGACTCCTTGGCGGGAGGGAGGGAGACCCAGTACTTC; cdr3_aa: CSARDSLAGGRETQYF
j_call: TRBJ2-5; clone_size: once; d_call: NA; v_call: TRBV24-1; cdr3_nt: TGTGCCACCAGTGATCCCGCCCCCCCGGAGGAGACCCTGTACTTC; cdr3_aa: CATSDPAPPEETLYF
j_call: TRBJ1-6; clone_size: many; d_call: TRBD1; v_call: TRBV20-1; cdr3_nt: TGCAGTGCTAGAGAGGGACAGTATAATTCACCCCTCCACTTT; cdr3_aa: CSAREGQYNSPLHF
j_call: TRBJ2-1; clone_size: NA; d_call: NA; v_call: TRBV3-1; cdr3_nt: TGTGCCAGCAGCCAAGATAGTTGGACGGGCAGGCCTGAGCAGTTCTTC; cdr3_aa: CASSQDSWTGRPEQFF
j_call: TRBJ2-2; clone_size: NA; d_call: NA; v_call: TRBV5-1; cdr3_nt: TGCGCCGGCAGCGGGCGACAGCAAACCGGGGAGCTGTTTTTT; cdr3_aa: CAGSGRQQTGELFF
j_call: TRBJ2-2; clone_size: many; d_call: NA; v_call: TRBV19; cdr3_nt: TGTGCCAGTAACCCTCCGGGACTGATGACCGGGGAGCTGTTTTTT; cdr3_aa: CASNPPGLMTGELFF
j_call: TRBJ2-3; clone_size: many; d_call: NA; v_call: TRBV5-1; cdr3_nt: TGCGCCAGCAGACAGGGCACAGATACGCAGTATTTT; cdr3_aa: CASRQGTDTQYF
j_call: TRBJ2-1; clone_size: many; d_call: NA; v_call: TRBV6-6; cdr3_nt: TGTGCCAGCAGTTACTCTCATAGGACTACCAGCAATGAGCAGTTCTTC; cdr3_aa: CASSYSHRTTSNEQFF
j_call: TRBJ2-5; clone_size: many; d_call: TRBD2; v_call: TRBV7-3; cdr3_nt: TGTGCCAGCAGCCCGACTAGCGTCGCGACCCAGTACTTC; cdr3_aa: CASSPTSVATQYF
j_call: TRBJ2-2; clone_size: many; d_call: TRBD2; v_call: TRBV5-1; cdr3_nt: TGCGCCAGCAGCTTGGGACTAGCGCCCGGGGAGCTGTTTTTT; cdr3_aa: CASSLGLAPGELFF
j_call: TRBJ1-3; clone_size: many; d_call: NA; v_call: TRBV12-3/TRBV12-4; cdr3_nt: TGTGCCAGCACCGATACGGGTGGAAACACCATATATTTT; cdr3_aa: CASTDTGGNTIYF
j_call: TRBJ2-1; clone_size: many; d_call: NA; v_call: TRBV2; cdr3_nt: TGTGCCAGCAGAGACAGGTACTCCTACAATGAGCAGTTCTTC; cdr3_aa: CASRDRYSYNEQFF
j_call: TRBJ2-7; clone_size: NA; d_call: TRBD1; v_call: TRBV28; cdr3_nt: TGTGCCAGCAGTTTCGGACAGGGGGCAAACGAGCAGTACTTC; cdr3_aa: CASSFGQGANEQYF
j_call: TRBJ2-2; clone_size: many; d_call: NA; v_call: TRBV5-1; cdr3_nt: TGCGCCAGCAGTCCCTACGGAGACACCGGGGAGCTGTTTTTT; cdr3_aa: CASSPYGDTGELFF
j_call: TRBJ2-3; clone_size: many; d_call: TRBD2; v_call: TRBV20-1; cdr3_nt: TGCAGTCCCAGACTAGCGGGGTCAGATACGCAGTATTTT; cdr3_aa: CSPRLAGSDTQYF
j_call: TRBJ2-7; clone_size: many; d_call: TRBD1; v_call: TRBV6-1; cdr3_nt: TGTGCCAGCACCGAAGGGGACAGCTCCTACGAGCAGTACTTC; cdr3_aa: CASTEGDSSYEQYF
j_call: TRBJ1-1; clone_size: NA; d_call: TRBD1; v_call: TRBV20-1; cdr3_nt: TGCAGTGCGGCAGGGACAGGGGGCTTTAAAGATGAAGCTTTCTTT; cdr3_aa: CSAAGTGGFKDEAFF
j_call: TRBJ2-1; clone_size: many; d_call: NA; v_call: TRBV7-8; cdr3_nt: TGTGCCAGCAGCTTACGCCGTGGGGGGAGGAGCTCCTACAATGAGCAGTTCTTC; cdr3_aa: CASSLRRGGRSSYNEQFF
j_call: TRBJ2-4; clone_size: NA; d_call: NA; v_call: TRBV15; cdr3_nt: TGTGCCACCAGCAGGGACAGAGCCAAAAACATTCAGTACTTC; cdr3_aa: CATSRDRAKNIQYF
j_call: TRBJ2-5; clone_size: many; d_call: TRBD1; v_call: TRBV5-1; cdr3_nt: TGCGCCAGCAGCGACGGGACAGGGAGAGGAGAGACCCAGTACTTC; cdr3_aa: CASSDGTGRGETQYF
j_call: TRBJ2-5; clone_size: many; d_call: TRBD1; v_call: TRBV9; cdr3_nt: TGTGCCAGCAGCTCCGGGGACAGAAGAGAGACCCAGTACTTC; cdr3_aa: CASSSGDRRETQYF
j_call: TRBJ1-3; clone_size: many; d_call: NA; v_call: TRBV3-1; cdr3_nt: TGTGCCAGCAGCCAAGTTGGGGGCTCTGGAAACACCATATATTTT; cdr3_aa: CASSQVGGSGNTIYF
j_call: TRBJ2-3; clone_size: many; d_call: NA; v_call: TRBV7-2; cdr3_nt: TGTGCCAGCAGCTTATACCCTACAAGCACAGATACGCAGTATTTT; cdr3_aa: CASSLYPTSTDTQYF
j_call: TRBJ2-7; clone_size: many; d_call: NA; v_call: TRBV7-2; cdr3_nt: TGTGCCAGCAGCTTAGTACGGGCCTACGAGCAGTACTTC; cdr3_aa: CASSLVRAYEQYF
j_call: TRBJ2-1; clone_size: many; d_call: NA; v_call: TRBV20-1; cdr3_nt: TGCAGTGCCTATCCCCGACAGGGAGGATACAATGAGCAGTTCTTC; cdr3_aa: CSAYPRQGGYNEQFF
j_call: TRBJ2-5; clone_size: many; d_call: TRBD2; v_call: TRBV20-1; cdr3_nt: TGCAGTGCTAGTGTCGCGGGAGCAGAGACCCAGTACTTC; cdr3_aa: CSASVAGAETQYF
j_call: TRBJ1-6; clone_size: many; d_call: TRBD1; v_call: TRBV11-2; cdr3_nt: TGTGCCAGCGGGACAGATAATTCACCCCTCCACTTT; cdr3_aa: CASGTDNSPLHF
j_call: TRBJ2-5; clone_size: many; d_call: TRBD1; v_call: TRBV6-1; cdr3_nt: TGTGCCAGCAGTGAATTCCCGGGACAGGGCCAAGAGACCCAGTACTTC; cdr3_aa: CASSEFPGQGQETQYF
j_call: TRBJ1-3; clone_size: NA; d_call: TRBD1; v_call: TRBV4-2; cdr3_nt: TGTGCCAGCAGCTCAATGGACAGGGCTGGAAACACCATATATTTT; cdr3_aa: CASSSMDRAGNTIYF
j_call: TRBJ2-1; clone_size: few; d_call: TRBD1; v_call: TRBV6-4; cdr3_nt: TGTGCCAGTAGTGAAAGGGACAGCTCCTACAATGAGCAGTTCTTC; cdr3_aa: CASSERDSSYNEQFF